These 27 T cell receptor beta chains came from one sample sequenced in a study of Tregs in tolerant kidney transplant recipients. Assay: immunoSEQ multiplex PCR; the TCRdb copy retains only in-frame clones and omits some. The profile shows around 74,000 clones, less than 98% of them singletons. Sequencing was performed on CD4+ T cells from blood, taken before the transplant. All receptors derive from a human donor who received a combined kidney and bone marrow transplant.

The chain joins TRBV6-5 to TRBJ1-4, with D unclear. From germline, CDR1 is MNHEY and CDR2 SVGAGI. This CDR3 has 15 amino acids. The germline V and J ends were trimmed by 2 bases and 0 bases, with 7 bases remaining between them. For the CDR3, the DNA is TGTGCCAGCAGTTACCAGGAATCAACTAATGAAAAACTGTTTTTT. Translated, it gives CASSYQESTNEKLFF.

This chain uses TRBV6-5 with TRBJ2-6; D ambiguous. The CDR3 is made up of 14 amino acids. V was pared by 4 bases and J by 0 bases, with 4 bases between. Germline assignment: CDR1 MNHEY and CDR2 SVGAGI. Written as DNA, the CDR3 is TGTGCCAGCAGTTCCAACTCTGGGGCCAACGTCCTGACTTTC. Its translation: CASSSNSGANVLTF.

The V gene is TRBV25-1, the J gene TRBJ2-3, with 9 bases aligning to TRBD2. The CDR3 contains 16 residues. V gave up 1 base and J gave up 5 bases; unmatched junction bases: 7. Germline CDR1 and CDR2: MGHDK and SYGVNS. CDR3 amino acids: CASSESPSGMEDTQYF. The CDR3, as DNA: TGTGCCAGCAGTGAATCCCCTAGCGGGATGGAAGATACGCAGTATTTT.

The rearrangement joins TRBV6-6 to TRBJ1-2; 12 nucleotides match TRBD1. There are 15 residues in the CDR3. After removal of 7 bases from V and 8 bases from J, the junction contained 11 bases not matched to a gene. Germline loops: CDR1 MNHNY, CDR2 SVGAGI (reference sequence). CDR3 sequence: CASTQGGQGAFGYTF. The CDR3 bases are TGTGCCAGCACCCAGGGGGGACAGGGGGCCTTCGGCTACACCTTC.

This chain uses TRBV29-1 with TRBJ2-5; 7 nucleotides agree with TRBD2. J was trimmed by 2 bases and V by 6 bases; bases with no gene match: 12. Germline CDR1 and CDR2: SQVTM and ANQGSEA. The CDR3 is made up of 15 amino acids. The CDR3 DNA follows: TGCAGCGTAGTCCCCGCGTGGCGGGAGCAAGAGACCCAGTACTTC. Protein: CSVVPAWREQETQYF.

The rearrangement links TRBV2 to TRBJ1-5; 8 bases fit TRBD1. CDR3 length: 13 amino acids. Germline loops: CDR1 SNHLY, CDR2 FYNNEI. With 2 bases clipped from V and 7 bases from J, the junction kept 1 base outside the gene matches. Here the CDR3 reads CASSENRGQPQHF. In DNA form, the CDR3 reads TGTGCCAGCAGTGAAAACAGGGGGCAGCCCCAGCATTTT.

This rearrangement joins TRBV6-1 to TRBJ1-2, with D unclear. Germline-derived CDR1 and CDR2 are MNHNS and SASEGT. CDR3 size: 13 residues. Trimming removed 7 bases at V and 7 bases at J, with 16 bases between. The CDR3 here is CASTILREGGYTF. The DNA for the CDR3 is TGTGCCAGCACCATCCTGCGGGAGGGTGGCTACACCTTC.

The chain couples TRBV6-6 to TRBJ1-2; no clear D. Trimming removed 6 bases at V and 8 bases at J, with 10 bases between. The CDR3 totals 11 residues. CDR1 is MNHNY, CDR2 SVGAGI, per germline (reference sequence). CDR3 coding DNA: TGTGCCAGCAGCCCCGGGAGCGGCTACACCTTC. This translates into CASSPGSGYTF.

The rearrangement uses TRBV9 and TRBJ2-3; D is possibly TRBD1 (5 bases). The germline V and J ends were trimmed by 2 bases and 4 bases, with 11 bases remaining between them. Germline V lookup: CDR1 SGDLS, CDR2 YYNGEE. The CDR3 runs to 14 residues. CDR3 DNA: TGTGCCAGCAGCGTTGCAGGGTCGGCAGATACGCAGTATTTT. Translation: CASSVAGSADTQYF.

The chain carries TRBV4-2 and TRBJ2-3; TRBD2 matches 12 bases. V was pared by 4 bases and J by 0 bases, with 17 bases of the junction left unmatched. Germline loops: CDR1 LGHNA, CDR2 YNFKEQ. The CDR3 extends over 21 amino acids. This chain's CDR3 is CASSPQITWTSGATSTDTQYF. CDR3 coding DNA: TGTGCCAGCAGCCCCCAAATTACCTGGACTAGCGGGGCGACTAGCACAGATACGCAGTATTTT.

The chain joins TRBV7-9 to TRBJ2-7; D is uncertain. CDR3 length: 13 residues. Trimming left V 1 base short and J 4 bases short, with 8 bases between. The germline gives CDR1 SEHNR, CDR2 FQNEAQ (reference sequence). In nucleotides, the CDR3 is TGTGCCAGCAGCTTAGAAAGCCCTTACGAGCAGTACTTC. Its translation: CASSLESPYEQYF.

With regard to this clone: Other nucleotide sequences from this sample produce the same CDR3. CDR3 in amino acids: CASSFQETQYF. DNA for the CDR3: TGTGCCAGCAGCTTTCAGGAGACCCAGTACTTC. V is TRBV7-9 and J is TRBJ2-5; D remains ambiguous. V gave up 3 bases and J gave up 5 bases, with 4 bases separating them. The CDR3 spans 11 residues. The V gene's germline CDR1 is SEHNR and CDR2 FQNEAQ (reference sequence).

The chain couples TRBV5-4 to TRBJ2-7; 7 positions match TRBD1. Germline assignment: CDR1 SGHNT and CDR2 YYREEE (reference sequence). The ends lost 4 bases at V and 1 base at J; junction bases unmatched: 5. The CDR3 consists of 14 residues. CDR3 sequence (DNA): TGTGCCAGCAGCCCAGGGGGTGGTTCCTACGAGCAGTACTTC. Its translation is CASSPGGGSYEQYF.

V and J are TRBV12-1 and TRBJ1-1; TRBD1 is taken as the D call from the table, unchecked against the DNA. TRBV12-1 is recorded as a pseudogene. This CDR3 comprises 20 residues. In nucleotides, the CDR3 is TGTGCCAGCAGCTTTGATACAGGGGCGCTTTCGAATCACACTAGGGTTGAAGCTTTCTTT. Its protein product is CASSFDTGALSNHTRVEAFF.

The V gene is TRBV28, the J gene TRBJ1-5; TRBD1 is a possible D gene (6 bases). Germline CDR1 reads MDHEN; CDR2 reads SYDVKM. Deletions cut 11 bases from V and 2 bases from J, with 13 bases between. The CDR3 has 13 amino acids. The CDR3 coding sequence is TGTGCCGCAGGGGCAGTCGGCAATCAGCCCCAGCATTTT. Translation: CAAGAVGNQPQHF.

V is TRBV5-1 and J is TRBJ1-1; D may be TRBD1 (6 bases). The germline V and J ends were trimmed by 5 bases and 1 base, with 12 bases remaining between them. Per germline, CDR1 SGHRS and CDR2 YFSETQ. The CDR3 contains 14 residues. The CDR3 coding sequence is TGCGCCAGCAGAACCGACAGGCCGAACACTGAAGCTTTCTTT. Encoded protein: CASRTDRPNTEAFF.

This rearrangement joins TRBV5-1 to TRBJ2-1, with TRBD2 as a possible D gene (6 bases). The germline V gene encodes CDR1 SGHRS and CDR2 YFSETQ. V was pared by 5 bases and J by 7 bases, with 22 bases between. CDR3 length: 16 residues. The CDR3 spells CASRRGLNPEGNEQFF. The CDR3 bases are TGCGCCAGCAGACGTGGACTAAACCCCGAGGGGAATGAGCAGTTCTTC.

Here the CDR3 reads CASSLSGNSYEQYF. CDR3 in DNA: TGTGCCAGCAGCTTAAGCGGGAACTCCTACGAGCAGTACTTC. The rearrangement joins TRBV11-2 to TRBJ2-7; 7 bases are a match to TRBD2. Germline V gene sequence: CDR1 SGHAT, CDR2 FQNNGV. J gave up 0 bases and V 2 bases, and 1 base lay outside the gene matches. This CDR3 has 14 residues.

The rearrangement links TRBV5-1 to TRBJ2-2, with a weak D call TRBD2 (6 bases). With 4 bases removed from V and 2 bases from J, the gap between germline ends came to 12 bases. The CDR3 totals 15 residues. Germline V gene data show CDR1 as SGHRS and CDR2 as YFSETQ. The CDR3 sequence: CASSQAGINTGELFF. In DNA form, the CDR3 reads TGCGCCAGCAGCCAGGCGGGAATTAACACCGGGGAGCTGTTTTTT.

The chain carries TRBV4-2 and TRBJ1-2; 8 bases are shared with TRBD1. Germline trimming cut 0 bases from V and 6 bases from J; bases unmatched to any gene: 3. The CDR3 sequence is 14 residues long. CDR1 is LGHNA, CDR2 YNFKEQ, per germline. The CDR3 sequence is CASSQEGRGHGYTF. The CDR3 nucleotides are TGTGCCAGCAGCCAAGAGGGCAGGGGGCATGGCTACACCTTC.

In this sample, this clone turned up once. This chain links TRBV4-2 with TRBJ2-5; weak D call: TRBD1 (5 bases). Trimming cost V 3 bases and J 3 bases, with 14 bases left between them. This CDR3 is built from 15 residues. Germline V CDR1 and CDR2: LGHNA, YNFKEQ. CDR3 nucleotides: TGTGCCAGCAGCCATTCCCGGACACCTAAAGAGACCCAGTACTTC. This gives the protein CASSHSRTPKETQYF.

V and J are TRBV29-1 and TRBJ1-1, with a tentative D call TRBD1 (6 bases). The germline CDR1 and CDR2 sequences are SQVTM and ANQGSEA. V was trimmed by 7 bases and J by 1 base, leaving 19 bases between them. The CDR3 sequence is 15 residues long. CDR3 residues: CSANNRAGANTEAFF. The CDR3 nucleotides are TGCAGCGCCAATAACAGGGCAGGGGCGAACACTGAAGCTTTCTTT. Filled out from reference TRBV29-1 and TRBJ1-1, the complete variable domain reads SAVISQKPSRDICQRGTSLTIQCQVDSQVTMMFWYRQQPGQSLTLIATANQGSEATYESGFVIDKFPISRPNLTFSTLTVSNMSPEDSSIYLCSANNRAGANTEAFFGQGTRLTVV.

The chain is built from TRBV14 and TRBJ2-3; D is uncertain. The CDR3 is 14 amino acids. CDR1 and CDR2 from the germline V gene are SGHDN and FVKESK. V was shortened by 1 base and J by 2 bases, with 7 bases between the two germline ends. CDR3 sequence reads: CASSQGLHTDTQYF. DNA of the CDR3: TGTGCCAGCAGCCAAGGGCTTCACACAGATACGCAGTATTTT. The full variable domain, completed using reference TRBV14 and TRBJ2-3, is EAGVTQFPSHSVIEKGQTVTLRCDPISGHDNLYWYRRVMGKEIKFLLHFVKESKQDESGMPNNRFLAERTGGTYSTLKVQPAELEDSGVYFCASSQGLHTDTQYFGPGTRLTVL.

This chain joins TRBV5-4 and TRBJ1-4, with 8 nucleotides matching TRBD1. The CDR3 is made up of 15 amino acids. V was clipped by 7 bases and J by 4 bases; unmatched bases: 9. CDR1 is SGHNT and CDR2 is YYREEE in the germline V gene (reference sequence). The CDR3 nucleotides are TGTGCCAGCCGAAGACAGGGGAGGGATAATGAAAAACTGTTTTTT. Translating gives CASRRQGRDNEKLFF. Full variable domain (outside the CDR3, taken from reference TRBV5-4 and TRBJ1-4): ETGVTQSPTHLIKTRGQQVTLRCSSQSGHNTVSWYQQALGQGPQFIFQYYREEENGRGNFPPRFSGLQFPNYSSELNVNALELDDSALYLCASRRQGRDNEKLFFGSGTQLSVL.

The genes are TRBV4-1 and TRBJ1-1; D might be TRBD1 (5 bases). V dropped 0 bases and J dropped 10 bases, with 18 bases sitting between them. Per the germline V gene, CDR1 is MGHRA and CDR2 is YSYEKL. The CDR3 spans 15 residues. CDR3 sequence: CASSQDITGHVLAFF. The CDR3 nucleotides read TGCGCCAGCAGCCAAGATATCACCGGACATGTCCTAGCTTTCTTT.

The chain recombines TRBV11-2 with TRBJ2-2; D gene ambiguous. Germline V lookup: CDR1 SGHAT, CDR2 FQNNGV. Trimming shortened V by 4 bases and J by 5 bases, and 8 bases separated the two germline ends. The CDR3 extends over 13 amino acids. The CDR3 DNA reads TGTGCCAGCAGCTCATTACTTACCGGGGAGCTGTTTTTT. Its translation: CASSSLLTGELFF.

The chain employs TRBV5-1 and TRBJ1-1; possible D gene TRBD1, 6 bases. CDR3 length equals 14 residues. The germline V and J ends were trimmed by 6 bases and 6 bases, with 18 bases remaining between them. Germline assignment: CDR1 SGHRS and CDR2 YFSETQ. CDR3 amino acids: CASKRDTGSAEAFF. The CDR3 bases are TGCGCCAGCAAAAGGGACACCGGTAGCGCTGAAGCTTTCTTT.